The 17 T cell receptor beta chains below were found in one sample sequenced in a study of low-dose radiotherapy and immunotherapy resistance in tumors. TRAV and TRBV primers primed cDNA for both TCRalpha and TCRbeta. Amplification of TCRs used a constant-region primer and V-primer adapter for approximately 19 PCR cycles. Each CDR3 protein is one row after TCRdb ran MiXCR on the reads. The data contain 75,000 to 95,000 distinct CDR3 sequences, 20% to 25% of them singletons. The time point: after trial treatment. The treatment denotes: LDRT plus nivolumab, ipilimumab, low-dose cyclophosphamide and aspirin (RACIN trial). The material was PBMCs, obtained after low-dose radiotherapy plus immunotherapy. The origin of the receptors is a female donor with ovarian cancer.

This clonotype appeared a few times. The chain recombines TRBV19 with TRBJ2-7; TRBD1 matches 10 bases. Looked up from germline, CDR1 is LNHDA and CDR2 is SQIVND (reference sequence). Germline trimming cut 9 bases from V and 7 bases from J; bases unmatched to any gene: 9. This CDR3 has 13 residues. CDR3 region: CASGQGVSSEQYF. As DNA, the CDR3 is TGTGCCAGCGGACAGGGGGTGTCGAGTGAGCAGTACTTC. The whole variable domain, remainder taken from reference TRBV19 and TRBJ2-7, is DGGITQSPKYLFRKEGQNVTLSCEQNLNHDAMYWYRQDPGQGLRLIYYSQIVNDFQKGDIAEGYSVSREKKESFPLTVTSAQKNPTAFYLCASGQGVSSEQYFGPGTRLTVT.

This clonotype was seen repeatedly, ten times or more. The chain couples TRBV27 to TRBJ2-1; D possibly corresponds to TRBD2 (7 bases). The CDR3 extends over 16 amino acids. V lost 5 bases to trimming and J lost 2 bases, with 16 bases between them. Germline V CDR1 and CDR2: MNHEY, SMNVEV (reference sequence). This CDR3 is CASSRPGGLTYNEQFF. The CDR3 coding sequence is TGTGCCAGCAGTCGCCCGGGGGGCCTTACCTACAATGAGCAGTTCTTC.

The V and J genes are TRBV29-1 and TRBJ1-3; D is unresolved. The CDR3 extends over 13 amino acids. Trimming pared 4 bases from V and 4 bases from J, leaving 11 bases between. Germline CDR1 SQVTM, CDR2 ANQGSEA. The CDR3 nucleotides are TGCAGCGTTGGGACCATGGGAGGAAACACCATATATTTT. It codes for CSVGTMGGNTIYF.

This rearrangement joins TRBV28 to TRBJ2-1, with 11 nucleotides matching TRBD2. The V segment lost 6 bases and the J segment 1 base; nucleotides outside the gene matches: 11. This CDR3 is built from 18 residues. Germline V gene lookup returns CDR1 MDHEN and CDR2 SYDVKM. The CDR3 sequence is CASSLGLAGRRSYNEQFF. The CDR3 region has the DNA TGTGCCAGCAGCCTCGGACTAGCGGGCCGAAGGTCCTACAATGAGCAGTTCTTC.

The chain joins TRBV4-1 to TRBJ2-2; D is uncertain. CDR3 size: 15 residues. Trimming shortened V by 0 bases and J by 6 bases, and 11 bases separated the two germline ends. Germline loops: CDR1 MGHRA, CDR2 YSYEKL. The CDR3 protein is CASSQDNGLAGELFF. The CDR3 DNA follows: TGCGCCAGCAGCCAAGATAACGGTCTCGCCGGGGAGCTGTTTTTT.

As for this clonotype: This may arise from a read error, as a much more abundant clone is one base away. J is TRBJ2-7 and V is TRBV7-9; 9 bases are shared with TRBD1. The CDR3 runs to 13 residues. The germline gives CDR1 SEHNR, CDR2 FQNEAQ (reference sequence). The CDR3 is CVTRTGDLHEQYF. DNA for the CDR3: TGTGTCACCCGGACAGGGGATCTACACGAGCAGTACTTC.

The sample holds a few counts of this clonotype. The chain combines TRBV20-1 with TRBJ2-3; 9 bases align to TRBD2. From germline, CDR1 is DFQATT and CDR2 SNEGSKA (reference sequence). This CDR3 spans 18 amino acids. After removal of 1 base from V and 0 bases from J, the junction contained 11 bases not matched to a gene. CDR3 residues: CSARGSSGVLTSTDTQYF. DNA for the CDR3: TGCAGTGCTAGAGGGTCTAGCGGGGTCCTAACAAGCACAGATACGCAGTATTTT.

This clonotype appeared many times. The chain combines TRBV25-1 with TRBJ2-5, with a tentative D call TRBD2 (5 bases). The CDR3 sequence is 15 residues long. Germline V gene sequence: CDR1 MGHDK, CDR2 SYGVNS. V was cut by 10 bases and J by 5 bases, with 23 bases left in between. CDR3 sequence: CATTPRSGMGETQYF. The CDR3 DNA follows: TGTGCCACCACCCCGCGATCGGGGATGGGGGAGACCCAGTACTTC. The full variable domain, its missing parts supplied by reference TRBV25-1 and TRBJ2-5, is EADIYQTPRYLVIGTGKKITLECSQTMGHDKMYWYQQDPGMELHLIHYSYGVNSTEKGDLSSESTVSRIRTEHFPLTLESARPSHTSQYLCATTPRSGMGETQYFGPGTRLLVL.

The chain couples TRBV19 to TRBJ2-4, with D perhaps being TRBD1 or TRBD2 (5 bases each). V lost 6 bases and J 6 bases, leaving 18 bases between the germline ends. Germline V gene sequence: CDR1 LNHDA, CDR2 SQIVND (reference sequence). CDR3 length: 15 amino acids. Here the CDR3 reads CASSSLGRRRNIQYF. The CDR3, as DNA: TGTGCCAGTAGCTCACTGGGACGGAGGAGAAACATTCAGTACTTC. Variable domain in full (rest from reference TRBV19 and TRBJ2-4): DGGITQSPKYLFRKEGQNVTLSCEQNLNHDAMYWYRQDPGQGLRLIYYSQIVNDFQKGDIAEGYSVSREKKESFPLTVTSAQKNPTAFYLCASSSLGRRRNIQYFGAGTRLSVL.

This clonotype appeared many times. This chain connects TRBV19 to TRBJ1-5; TRBD1 might be the D (6 bases). This CDR3 is built from 14 residues. Germline CDR1 LNHDA, CDR2 SQIVND (reference sequence). V was pared by 4 bases and J by 7 bases, with 14 bases between. In DNA form, the CDR3 reads TGTGCCAGTAGTACAGGGTACCAGGGGCAGCCCCAGCATTTT. Amino acids: CASSTGYQGQPQHF.

In its sample, this clonotype was seen many times. The rearrangement links TRBV18 to TRBJ1-4; weak D call: TRBD1 (5 bases). Trimming removed 6 bases at V and 6 bases at J, with 14 bases between. CDR1 is KGHSH, CDR2 LQKENI, per germline. This CDR3 region has 14 residues. The CDR3 here is CASSGDLGHEKLFF. The CDR3 DNA follows: TGTGCCAGCTCTGGGGACCTGGGACATGAAAAACTGTTTTTT.

This clonotype was counted ten times or more. V usage is TRBV6-2 or TRBV6-3 and J usage is TRBJ1-2; tentatively, D is TRBD1 (6 bases). V lost 6 bases to trimming and J lost 3 bases, with 11 bases between them. Germline CDR1 is MNHEY and CDR2 is SVGEGT. There are 13 residues in the CDR3. CDR3 DNA: TGTGCCAGCAGACTGGACAGTCACTATGGCTACACCTTC. Its translation is CASRLDSHYGYTF.

This clonotype was seen ten or more times. V is TRBV6-2 or TRBV6-3 and J is TRBJ2-4; 8 nucleotides align to TRBD2. CDR3 length equals 18 residues. The germline V gene has CDR1 MNHEY and CDR2 SVGEGT. Unmatched junction bases numbered 14, after V lost 5 bases and J lost 2 bases. The CDR3 sequence is CASSPWEAGALSKNIQYF. In DNA, the CDR3 is TGTGCCAGCAGTCCATGGGAAGCGGGGGCGTTATCCAAAAACATTCAGTACTTC.

This clonotype was counted ten times or more. The gene calls are TRBV5-1 and TRBJ2-4; D not resolved. The CDR3 is 15 amino acids. Deletions cut 4 bases from V and 4 bases from J, with 15 bases between. Looked up from germline, CDR1 is SGHRS and CDR2 is YFSETQ. DNA of the CDR3: TGCGCCAGCAGCCCGATTCTGGACGGAAAAAACATTCAGTACTTC. Its protein is CASSPILDGKNIQYF. Full variable domain (rest looked up from reference TRBV5-1 and TRBJ2-4): KAGVTQTPRYLIKTRGQQVTLSCSPISGHRSVSWYQQTPGQGLQFLFEYFSETQRNKGNFPGRFSGRQFSNSRSEMNVSTLELGDSALYLCASSPILDGKNIQYFGAGTRLSVL.

Ten or more counts support this clonotype. CDR3 DNA sequence: TGTGCCAGTAGTGGACGAGGACAGGGGGCGGTGAACACTGAAGCTTTCTTT. Protein: CASSGRGQGAVNTEAFF. This rearrangement joins TRBV19 to TRBJ1-1; 11 bases line up with TRBD1. CDR1 LNHDA and CDR2 SQIVND come from the germline V gene (reference sequence). The CDR3 sequence is 17 residues long. The trim removed 5 bases at V and 0 bases at J, leaving 8 bases unmatched.

This clonotype was observed at least ten times. The chain links TRBV20-1 to TRBJ1-1, with a tentative D call TRBD1 (5 bases). V lost 2 bases and J 4 bases, leaving 14 bases between the germline ends. The CDR3 runs to 14 residues. CDR1 is DFQATT and CDR2 is SNEGSKA in the germline V gene (reference sequence). CDR3 in amino acids: CSARPRRGSTEAFF. In nucleotides, the CDR3 is TGCAGTGCTAGACCCAGGAGGGGATCCACTGAAGCTTTCTTT.

The table lists this clonotype with many counts. The J gene is TRBJ1-1, the V gene TRBV11-2; D is undetermined. The CDR3 totals 13 residues. The V gene's germline CDR1 is SGHAT and CDR2 FQNNGV. Trimming shortened V by 2 bases and J by 1 base, and 5 bases separated the two germline ends. The CDR3 is CASSLNGNTEAFF. DNA for the CDR3: TGTGCCAGCAGCTTAAACGGGAACACTGAAGCTTTCTTT.